The rows below give T cell receptor beta chains drawn from one sample of a study of T cell responses to AZD1222 COVID-19 vaccine. Clones were sequenced by immunoSEQ multiplex PCR, and TCRdb holds only the in-frame ones, with some missing. Seen here are about 78,000 clones, over 80% observed once, and the top ten hold about 3.1%. Material: peripheral blood, obtained on day 0 of AZD1222 vaccination. The receptors were gathered from an adult in good health. The CDR3 runs from the conserved cysteine through the conserved F or W. A D gene is named only where the DNA matches it firmly. Rows give clone size only sometimes, using once, few, many, or a class for an expanded clone.

clone size,D gene,J gene,V gene,CDR3 DNA,CDR3 protein
-,-,TRBJ2-5,TRBV6-5,TGTGCCAGCAGACCGCAATGGGCGAGAGAGACCCAGTACTTC,CASRPQWARETQYF
-,-,TRBJ1-5,TRBV2,TGTGCCAGCAGTGAATGGAGCGTGGGGGACAATCAGCCCCAGCATTTT,CASSEWSVGDNQPQHF
-,-,TRBJ1-5,TRBV6-5,TGTGCCAGCAGTCGAGGGGGATTACGGCCCCAGCATTTT,CASSRGGLRPQHF
-,-,TRBJ1-3,TRBV19,TGTGCCAGTAGTGTGGACGGTAGCTCTGGAAACACCATATATTTT,CASSVDGSSGNTIYF
-,TRBD2,TRBJ2-7,TRBV29-1,TGCAGCGTTGAAGGCCCCCGAACTAGCGGGGCTGTGGAGTACGAGCAGTACTTC,CSVEGPRTSGAVEYEQYF
-,-,TRBJ1-3,TRBV3-1/TRBV3-2,TGTGCCAGCAGCTTTATGACCGGAGTAAGCTCTGGAAACACCATATATTTT,CASSFMTGVSSGNTIYF
-,-,TRBJ1-2,TRBV5-6,TGTGCCAGCGGCTTGAGCTATGGCTACACCTTC,CASGLSYGYTF
few,TRBD1,TRBJ1-2,TRBV3-1/TRBV3-2,TGTGCCAGCAGCCAAGATGCTGACAGGGGGGACTATGGCTACACCTTC,CASSQDADRGDYGYTF
medium-sized,-,TRBJ1-1,TRBV3-1/TRBV3-2,TGTGCCAGCAGCCAAGGTGGGGGCGTGGGAGCTTTCTTT,CASSQGGGVGAFF
-,TRBD1,TRBJ1-4,TRBV19,TGTGCCTCGGGACAGGGGGTTGAAAAACTGTTTTTT,CASGQGVEKLFF
-,TRBD1,TRBJ1-2,TRBV2,TGTGCCAGCAGCAGGGGGGTAGGCTATGGCTACACCTTC,CASSRGVGYGYTF
-,-,TRBJ2-1,TRBV3-1/TRBV3-2,TGTGCCAGCAGCCACAGCAGCCTTAACTCCTACAATGAGCAGTTCTTC,CASSHSSLNSYNEQFF
-,TRBD1,TRBJ1-3,TRBV5-1,TGCGCCAGCAGCCCCGGGGGACAGGGGGCAAGAAACACCATATATTTT,CASSPGGQGARNTIYF
-,-,TRBJ2-5,TRBV9,TGTGCCAGCAGCGTGGAAGGGTCGGAGACCCAGTACTTC,CASSVEGSETQYF
-,-,TRBJ2-7,TRBV7-2,TGTGCCAGCAGCTTAGTACAGACCTACGAGCAGTACTTC,CASSLVQTYEQYF
-,-,TRBJ2-1,TRBV9,TGTGCCAGCAGCGGGGATCCCCACCGGGTCGATGAGCAGTTCTTC,CASSGDPHRVDEQFF
-,-,TRBJ2-7,TRBV7-7,TGTGCTAGCAGCTTAGGTGTGACACCGACCTACGAGCAGTACTTC,CASSLGVTPTYEQYF
-,-,TRBJ1-6,TRBV3-1/TRBV3-2,TGTGCCAGCAGCCAAGAATCAGGGATGGGTTCACCCCTCCACTTT,CASSQESGMGSPLHF
-,TRBD1,TRBJ1-5,TRBV6-5,TGTGCCAGCAGACCGGGACAGGGTTATCAGCCCCAGCATTTT,CASRPGQGYQPQHF
-,-,TRBJ1-1,TRBV18,TGTGCCAGCTCACCACGGGCAGGGTCCCGTGGAGGGGCTGAAGCTTTCTTT,CASSPRAGSRGGAEAFF
-,-,TRBJ1-5,TRBV28,TGTGCCAGCAGTAGGAGTGAGGGTTTGGGGAGCATCAATCAGCCCCAGCATTTT,CASSRSEGLGSINQPQHF
-,TRBD1,TRBJ1-1,TRBV5-6,TGTGCCAGCAGCTTAGGGACAGGGGGCGCTGAAGCTTTCTTT,CASSLGTGGAEAFF
-,-,TRBJ1-1,TRBV7-3,TGTGCCAGCAGCCCGGACGGGGGACGGAACACTGAAGCTTTCTTT,CASSPDGGRNTEAFF
-,TRBD1,TRBJ1-2,TRBV4-3,TGCGCCAGCAGCCAAGATCGGGGACCAGGGGGCGCGGGTGGCTACACCTTC,CASSQDRGPGGAGGYTF
-,-,TRBJ1-1,TRBV6-5,TGTGCCAGCAGTTACGGGGGACGAACTGAAGCTTTCTTT,CASSYGGRTEAFF
-,-,TRBJ1-2,TRBV27,TGTGCCAGCAGTTTATATGCAGGTAGTTATGGCTACACCTTC,CASSLYAGSYGYTF
-,TRBD2,TRBJ2-1,TRBV27,TGTGCCAGCACCCTAAGCGGGAGCAAAAATGAGCAGTTCTTC,CASTLSGSKNEQFF
-,-,TRBJ1-3,TRBV10-3,TGTGCCATCAGTGAGTCGGGGATCATGTTCTCTGGAAACACCATATATTTT,CAISESGIMFSGNTIYF
-,-,TRBJ1-1,TRBV5-1,TGCGCCAGCAGCTTGGAGGCAGGACAAACTGAAGCTTTCTTT,CASSLEAGQTEAFF
-,TRBD1,TRBJ1-2,TRBV9,TGTGCCAGCAGTGAGAGACAGGGATCGATCTATGGCTACACCTTC,CASSERQGSIYGYTF
-,-,TRBJ2-1,TRBV7-2,TGTGCCAGCAGCTTACCACCCGGCGAGCAGTTCTTC,CASSLPPGEQFF
few,-,TRBJ1-5,TRBV10-3,TGTGCCATCAGTGAGTCGGGGGCTACCGATCAGCCCCAGCATTTT,CAISESGATDQPQHF
-,-,TRBJ1-1,TRBV10-2,TGCGCCAGCAGTGAGTCAGGAGCGTCCAGCACTGAAGCTTTCTTT,CASSESGASSTEAFF
-,-,TRBJ1-3,TRBV6-1,TGTGCCAGCAGTGAACTAGGGGACGGGACCATATATTTT,CASSELGDGTIYF
-,-,TRBJ1-5,TRBV18,TGTGCCAGCTCACCCGAAGGGATGAATCAGCCCCAGCATTTT,CASSPEGMNQPQHF